The 13 T cell receptor beta chains below were found in one sample sequenced in a study of blood T cell repertoires in COVID-19. Libraries were prepared by immunoSEQ multiplex PCR; TCRdb keeps only in-frame clonotypes and omits some of them. The sample includes some 190,000 clones, about 88% of them seen just once. The sequencing input was peripheral blood. All receptors come from a woman aged 40 to 49 who had recovered from COVID-19.

The gene calls are TRBV18 and TRBJ1-2; weak D call: TRBD1 (6 bases). Germline V gives CDR1 KGHSH, CDR2 LQKENI. The CDR3 runs to 15 residues. V lost 1 base, J lost 4 bases, and 13 bases lay in between. For the CDR3, the DNA is TGTGCCAGCTCACCACTAGGGGACATGTCCTATGGCTACACCTTC. Translated, it gives CASSPLGDMSYGYTF.

The count of this clone is one. The chain links TRBV24-1 to TRBJ2-1; TRBD2 matches at 7 bases. The V segment lost 4 bases and the J segment 3 bases; nucleotides outside the gene matches: 2. The CDR3 has 14 amino acids. Per germline, CDR1 KGHDR and CDR2 SFDVKD. CDR3 amino acids: CATSDGLVYNEQFF. The CDR3 nucleotides read TGTGCCACCAGTGACGGACTAGTCTACAATGAGCAGTTCTTC.

This chain uses TRBV2 with TRBJ2-5; D call uncertain. The CDR3 runs 12 residues. V gave up 7 bases and J gave up 1 base, with 7 bases separating them. CDR1 SNHLY and CDR2 FYNNEI come from the germline V gene. CDR3 residues: CASTPGQETQYF. The CDR3 DNA reads TGTGCCAGCACCCCAGGCCAAGAGACCCAGTACTTC.

The gene calls are TRBV19 and TRBJ1-5; TRBD1 aligns across 8 bases. The V and J ends lost 6 bases and 1 base, in that order; junction bases with no gene match: 8. The CDR3 covers 16 residues. CDR1 is LNHDA and CDR2 is SQIVND in the germline V gene (reference sequence). CDR3 DNA: TGTGCCAGTAGGACAGGGGCAGTCGGCAGCAATCAGCCCCAGCATTTT. Translating gives CASRTGAVGSNQPQHF.

V is TRBV30 and J is TRBJ2-3; 15 bases are shared with TRBD2. In germline, CDR1 is GTSNPN, CDR2 SVGIG (reference sequence). V gave up 5 bases and J gave up 3 bases; unmatched junction bases: 3. CDR3 length: 15 residues. The CDR3 sequence is CAWSGLAGGTDTQYF. The DNA of the CDR3 is TGTGCCTGGTCGGGACTAGCGGGAGGAACAGATACGCAGTATTTT.

The chain joins TRBV19 to TRBJ1-6, with 9 positions matching TRBD1. CDR1 is LNHDA, CDR2 SQIVND, per germline (reference sequence). V shed 10 bases, J shed 10 bases, and the junction held 5 bases outside the gene matches. This CDR3 has 12 amino acids. The CDR3: CATRQGGSPLHF. CDR3 DNA: TGTGCCACCAGACAGGGGGGATCACCCCTCCACTTT.

The chain recombines TRBV5-1 with TRBJ1-1; D uncertain. V was shortened by 0 bases and J by 1 base, with 4 bases between the two germline ends. Germline CDR1 is SGHRS and CDR2 is YFSETQ. This CDR3 comprises 13 residues. CDR3 DNA sequence: TGCGCCAGCAGCTTGGGAGGGAACACTGAAGCTTTCTTT. It codes for CASSLGGNTEAFF.

The genes are TRBV29-1 and TRBJ2-7, with a weak D call TRBD1 (7 bases). The CDR3 has 13 residues. The germline CDR1 and CDR2 sequences are SQVTM and ANQGSEA. Between the trimmed V and J ends, which lost 7 bases and 5 bases, there was a span of 18 bases. CDR3 coding DNA: TGCAGCGCAGCGCGTCAGGGGGGAAACGAGCAGTACTTC. Translated: CSAARQGGNEQYF.

V is TRBV29-1 and J is TRBJ1-1; D ambiguous. Per the germline V gene, CDR1 is SQVTM and CDR2 is ANQGSEA. Trimming removed 4 bases from V and 4 bases from J, with 19 bases in between. This CDR3 region has 15 residues. The CDR3: CSVGEMGGGPTEAFF. The DNA for the CDR3 is TGCAGCGTTGGGGAGATGGGCGGTGGGCCCACTGAAGCTTTCTTT.

This clone was counted between two and nine times. The chain is built from TRBV20-1 and TRBJ1-6, with a weak D call TRBD1 (5 bases). Trimming pared 3 bases from V and 8 bases from J, leaving 14 bases between. Germline V lookup: CDR1 DFQATT, CDR2 SNEGSKA (reference sequence). This CDR3 has 14 residues. The CDR3 protein is CSASRGPADSPLHF. DNA for the CDR3: TGCAGTGCTAGTAGGGGCCCGGCGGATTCACCCCTCCACTTT.

The chain links TRBV4-2 to TRBJ2-7; D perhaps matches TRBD1 (6 bases). The CDR3 runs to 16 residues. Germline CDR1 is LGHNA and CDR2 is YNFKEQ. The V and J ends lost 0 bases and 2 bases respectively, with 14 bases between them. Here the CDR3 DNA reads TGTGCCAGCAGCCAAGATCCCCATACAGGGACCTACGAGCAGTACTTC. This sequence encodes CASSQDPHTGTYEQYF.

The chain recombines TRBV11-2 with TRBJ1-5, with 7 nucleotides matching TRBD1. From germline, CDR1 is SGHAT and CDR2 FQNNGV. The V gene end was trimmed by 5 bases and the J gene end by 0 bases; junction bases not matched to a gene: 10. The CDR3 contains 17 residues. The CDR3 loop reads CASSLRTGKNSNQPQHF. In DNA, the CDR3 is TGTGCCAGCAGCCTTCGGACAGGAAAGAATAGCAATCAGCCCCAGCATTTT.

The chain carries TRBV4-2 and TRBJ1-4, with 10 bases fitting TRBD1. CDR3 length: 17 amino acids. Germline V gene lookup returns CDR1 LGHNA and CDR2 YNFKEQ. After removal of 5 bases from V and 0 bases from J, the junction contained 6 bases not matched to a gene. DNA of the CDR3: TGTGCCAGCAGCAAGGGACAGGGGACCTCAACTAATGAAAAACTGTTTTTT. Its translation is CASSKGQGTSTNEKLFF.